The rows below give T cell receptor beta chains drawn from one sample of a study of CD8+ T cells in alopecia areata. Only in-frame clones appear in the TCRdb table, and some are missing; sequencing was by immunoSEQ multiplex PCR. This sample has about 210,000 clones, with less than 50% found just once. The sequences come from CD4+ T cells sorted from blood, collected at approximately week 36, from a patient treated with tofacitinib. The receptors stem from a human donor with alopecia areata. Both conserved end residues are part of each CDR3. A D gene is named only where the DNA matches it firmly. Size is stated for part of the rows, as once, few or many counts, or as a class when the clone is expanded.

J	D	length	V	size	CDR3	DNA
TRBJ2-1	-	14	TRBV2	many	CAGHTSNSYNEQFF	TGTGCCGGACACACTAGCAACTCCTACAATGAGCAGTTCTTC
TRBJ2-5	TRBD1	15	TRBV5-5	few	CASSHTGTAKETQYF	TGTGCCAGCAGCCACACCGGGACAGCGAAAGAGACCCAGTACTTC
TRBJ2-3	TRBD1	14	TRBV27	many	CASSPGTAADTQYF	TGTGCCAGCAGTCCCGGGACAGCCGCAGATACGCAGTATTTT
TRBJ2-5	-	15	TRBV6-5	-	CASSPGAGVQETQYF	TGTGCCAGCAGTCCAGGGGCGGGAGTTCAAGAGACCCAGTACTTC
TRBJ2-7	TRBD1	15	TRBV7-8	few	CASSKQGAGPYEQYF	TGTGCCAGCAGCAAACAGGGGGCTGGTCCCTACGAGCAGTACTTC
TRBJ2-5	-	13	TRBV9	-	CASSADQGETQYF	TGTGCCAGCAGCGCCGACCAGGGAGAGACCCAGTACTTC
TRBJ2-5	-	14	TRBV29-1	few	CSVHRWVFRETQYF	TGCAGCGTTCACAGATGGGTTTTCAGGGAGACCCAGTACTTC
TRBJ2-3	-	14	TRBV7-2	-	CASSPLARRDTQYF	TGTGCCAGCAGCCCTTTGGCTCGGCGGGATACGCAGTATTTT
TRBJ1-4	TRBD1	13	TRBV30	-	CAWKGQANEKLFF	TGTGCCTGGAAGGGACAGGCAAATGAAAAACTGTTTTTT
TRBJ1-2	TRBD1	12	TRBV30	-	CAWDREYYGYTF	TGTGCCTGGGACAGGGAATACTATGGCTACACCTTC
TRBJ2-7	-	14	TRBV6-5	-	CASSSASSSYEQYF	TGTGCCAGCAGTAGCGCGTCTTCCTCCTACGAGCAGTACTTC
TRBJ1-5	-	14	TRBV19	-	CASSNTGTGQPQHF	TGTGCCAGTAGTAATACAGGGACGGGTCAGCCCCAGCATTTT
TRBJ2-7	-	15	TRBV10-3	few	CAISESPQGTGEQYF	TGTGCCATCAGTGAGTCTCCTCAGGGGACGGGTGAGCAGTACTTC
TRBJ2-7	TRBD2	15	TRBV10-3	few	CAISDSTSAVGEQYF	TGTGCCATCAGTGACTCGACTAGCGCGGTCGGCGAGCAGTACTTC
TRBJ2-1	-	14	TRBV10-3	many	CAISPTQGGNEQFF	TGTGCCATCAGCCCTACCCAGGGTGGAAATGAGCAGTTCTTC
TRBJ2-1	-	14	TRBV7-2	-	CASWGPGTYNEQFF	TGTGCCAGCTGGGGCCCAGGAACCTACAATGAGCAGTTCTTC
TRBJ2-1	TRBD2	17	TRBV5-1	-	CASSSGGLAGVYNEQFF	TGCGCCAGCAGCTCCGGGGGACTAGCGGGCGTCTACAATGAGCAGTTCTTC
TRBJ2-7	-	13	TRBV29-1	-	CSVCLIAGYEQYF	TGCAGCGTTTGCCTAATCGCGGGCTACGAGCAGTACTTC
TRBJ1-1	-	16	TRBV15	few	CATSRGWGAEGTEAFF	TGTGCCACCAGCAGAGGGTGGGGGGCGGAAGGGACTGAAGCTTTCTTT
TRBJ2-3	-	14	TRBV10-3	once	CASSGTPMSNTQYF	TGTGCCTCGTCCGGGACTCCCATGAGTAATACGCAGTATTTT
TRBJ2-1	-	19	TRBV7-9	few	CASSPALVPQSPRYNEQFF	TGTGCCAGCAGCCCAGCTCTTGTTCCACAATCCCCCCGTTACAATGAGCAGTTCTTC
TRBJ2-5	TRBD1	13	TRBV29-1	few	CSAGQGAGETQYF	TGCAGCGCTGGACAGGGGGCGGGGGAGACCCAGTACTTC
TRBJ1-2	-	13	TRBV29-1	few	CSVDQGGGYGYTF	TGCAGCGTTGATCAGGGAGGTGGCTATGGCTACACCTTC
TRBJ2-3	TRBD1	14	TRBV9	once	CASSDDRDADTQYF	TGTGCCAGCAGCGACGACAGGGACGCAGATACGCAGTATTTT
TRBJ2-1	TRBD2	17	TRBV11-2	-	CASSSFPHSGGGNEQFF	TGTGCCAGCAGCTCGTTTCCTCACTCGGGGGGGGGAAATGAGCAGTTCTTC
TRBJ1-2	-	13	TRBV11-2	-	CASSLGDIIGYTF	TGTGCCAGCAGCTTGGGGGATATCATTGGCTACACCTTC
TRBJ1-2	-	13	TRBV14	-	CASSPQGTHGYTF	TGTGCCAGCAGCCCCCAGGGGACCCATGGCTACACCTTC
TRBJ1-5	-	15	TRBV6-5	-	CASSKRAWPNQPQHF	TGTGCCAGCAGTAAAAGGGCTTGGCCGAATCAGCCCCAGCATTTT
TRBJ2-7	-	15	TRBV10-3	once	CAISPGGGQSYEQYF	TGTGCCATCAGTCCCGGCGGGGGCCAGTCCTACGAGCAGTACTTC
TRBJ2-5	-	13	TRBV7-7	many	CASSLVRQETQYF	TGTGCCAGCAGCTTAGTCAGACAAGAGACCCAGTACTTC
TRBJ1-2	-	13	TRBV30	-	CALQRGPNYGYTF	TGTGCCCTACAAAGGGGCCCCAACTATGGCTACACCTTC
TRBJ2-7	TRBD2	16	TRBV9	few	CASSKQAGVGTYEQYF	TGTGCCAGCAGCAAGCAGGCGGGAGTGGGTACCTACGAGCAGTACTTC
TRBJ2-1	TRBD2	16	TRBV4-3	few	CASSHSRDYGYNEQFF	TGCGCCAGCAGCCATTCTAGGGACTACGGCTACAATGAGCAGTTCTTC
TRBJ2-2	-	18	TRBV25-1	-	CASSEYAPGAGSTGELFF	TGTGCCAGCAGTGAATATGCCCCCGGGGCGGGGAGCACCGGGGAGCTGTTTTTT
TRBJ2-2	TRBD2	19	TRBV7-2	few	CASSLAAVTSGTNTGELFF	TGTGCCAGCAGCTTAGCGGCGGTGACTAGCGGGACGAACACCGGGGAGCTGTTTTTT
TRBJ1-1	-	13	TRBV25-1	once	CASSRFVGSDAFF	TGTGCCAGCTCTCGATTTGTAGGTTCGGACGCTTTCTTT
TRBJ1-2	TRBD1	15	TRBV29-1	-	CSSIVRRTGVHGYTF	TGCAGCTCGATAGTCCGTAGGACAGGGGTACACGGCTACACCTTC
TRBJ2-2	TRBD2	18	TRBV23-1	few	CASSLRSGLAGFGGELFF	TGCGCCAGCAGTCTACGCTCGGGACTAGCGGGATTCGGCGGGGAGCTGTTTTTT
TRBJ1-4	-	13	TRBV29-1	few	CSVDVQGNEKLFF	TGCAGCGTTGACGTTCAAGGGAATGAAAAACTGTTTTTT
TRBJ2-6	-	15	TRBV19	few	CASSIASSGANVLTF	TGTGCCAGTAGTATAGCAAGTTCTGGGGCCAACGTCCTGACTTTC
TRBJ1-1	-	17	TRBV29-1	-	CSVDSQVILPMNTEAFF	TGCAGCGTTGATTCACAGGTGATTCTCCCCATGAACACTGAAGCTTTCTTT
TRBJ2-2	-	15	TRBV19	-	CASSGGTDYTGELFF	TGTGCCAGTAGTGGGGGGACAGACTACACCGGGGAGCTGTTTTTT
TRBJ2-2	-	16	TRBV7-9	many	CASSILAVKNTGELFF	TGTGCCAGCAGCATCCTAGCCGTTAAGAACACCGGGGAGCTGTTTTTT
TRBJ2-1	-	15	TRBV15	-	CATSRTSGVFNEQFF	TGTGCCACCAGCCGGACCTCGGGAGTCTTCAATGAGCAGTTCTTC
TRBJ2-4	-	15	TRBV4-1	-	CASSHTGKAKNIQYF	TGCGCCAGCAGCCATACCGGGAAAGCCAAAAACATTCAGTACTTC
TRBJ2-1	-	15	TRBV7-2	few	CASSLVSESYNEQFF	TGTGCCAGCAGCTTAGTGTCGGAATCCTACAATGAGCAGTTCTTC
TRBJ1-1	TRBD1	15	TRBV9	-	CASSEGTGMNTEAFF	TGTGCCAGCAGCGAAGGGACAGGGATGAACACTGAAGCTTTCTTT
TRBJ2-7	-	13	TRBV6-1	few	CASSRTSNYEQYF	TGTGCCAGCAGTAGGACAAGTAATTACGAGCAGTACTTC
TRBJ2-3	-	16	TRBV11-2	-	CASSLYVRQHTDTQYF	TGTGCCAGCAGCTTATACGTTCGTCAACACACAGATACGCAGTATTTT
TRBJ2-4	TRBD2	15	TRBV9	-	CASSVGTNSKNIQYF	TGTGCCAGCAGCGTGGGGACTAATTCCAAAAACATTCAGTACTTC
TRBJ2-1	-	11	TRBV20-1	-	CSARTDNEQFF	TGCAGTGCTAGGACAGACAATGAGCAGTTCTTC
TRBJ1-1	-	15	TRBV2	-	CASRPEQGSVSEAFF	TGTGCCAGCAGACCCGAACAGGGATCGGTTTCTGAAGCTTTCTTT
TRBJ2-1	TRBD2	16	TRBV7-9	few	CASTKGTSGVYNEQFF	TGTGCCAGCACTAAGGGTACTAGCGGGGTCTACAATGAGCAGTTCTTC
TRBJ1-2	-	15	TRBV5-1	once	CASSLSSGFNYGYTF	TGCGCCAGCAGCTTATCATCAGGTTTTAACTATGGCTACACCTTC
TRBJ2-1	TRBD2	15	TRBV7-8	few	CASSISGTSGNEQFF	TGTGCCAGCAGCATCTCCGGGACTAGCGGCAATGAGCAGTTCTTC
TRBJ2-7	-	14	TRBV30	-	CAWSVSRAGVKQYF	TGTGCCTGGAGTGTAAGCAGGGCTGGGGTGAAGCAGTACTTC